These 7 T cell receptor beta chains came from one sample sequenced in a study of CXCR3-negative and CXCR3-positive naive CD8 T cells. Researchers prepared the TRB cDNA libraries using 5' RACE with UMI labels. TCRdb reworked the 5' RACE reads into one entry per CDR3 protein, no DNA. The sample holds approximately 56,000 distinct CDR3 sequences. The material sequenced was memory CD8+ T cells from blood. These receptors came from a human donor in good health. Some clones in this sample may be carry-over from other donors' samples.

The chain employs TRBV29-1 and TRBJ2-3. This CDR3 region has 13 residues. In germline, CDR1 is SQVTM, CDR2 ANQGSEA. CDR3 sequence reads: CSVEGSEEDTQYF.

The chain is built from TRBV19 and TRBJ2-2; the TRBD1 assignment by TCRdb is unverifiable without DNA. The CDR3 extends over 17 amino acids. Germline CDR1 reads LNHDA; CDR2 reads SQIVND (reference sequence). The CDR3 protein is CASSIGRTGWNTGELFF. Variable domain in full (rest from reference TRBV19 and TRBJ2-2): DGGITQSPKYLFRKEGQNVTLSCEQNLNHDAMYWYRQDPGQGLRLIYYSQIVNDFQKGDIAEGYSVSREKKESFPLTVTSAQKNPTAFYLCASSIGRTGWNTGELFFGEGSRLTVL.

This rearrangement joins TRBV12-3 or TRBV12-4 to TRBJ2-5; the D gene TCRdb calls, TRBD2, cannot be checked with no DNA. This CDR3 has 12 amino acids. The CDR3 sequence: CASTLTRETQYF.

This rearrangement joins TRBV28 to TRBJ2-7; TCRdb's D gene call, TRBD1, goes unchecked for lack of DNA. Germline V gives CDR1 MDHEN, CDR2 SYDVKM. The CDR3 consists of 14 residues. CDR3 loop: CARGQGAVLGEQYF.

J is TRBJ2-3 and V is TRBV6-1; lacking DNA, the TRBD1 call made by TCRdb goes unchecked. This CDR3 is 15 amino acids long. Looked up from germline, CDR1 is MNHNS and CDR2 is SASEGT. CDR3: CASSTGTGGADTQYF.

V usage is TRBV29-1 and J usage is TRBJ2-6; TCRdb's D call of TRBD1 is untestable without DNA. The CDR3 length is 18 residues. Germline V gene data show CDR1 as SQVTM and CDR2 as ANQGSEA. CDR3: CSVEDRAGVNSGANVLTF. Full variable domain (remainder filled in from reference TRBV29-1 and TRBJ2-6): SAVISQKPSRDICQRGTSLTIQCQVDSQVTMMFWYRQQPGQSLTLIATANQGSEATYESGFVIDKFPISRPNLTFSTLTVSNMSPEDSSIYLCSVEDRAGVNSGANVLTFGAGSRLTVL.

The chain uses TRBV6-5 and TRBJ1-1. Germline V gives CDR1 MNHEY, CDR2 SVGAGI. This CDR3 has 13 residues. The chain's CDR3 is CASSPTVETEAFF.